This TCR beta chain originates from a study of cytomegalovirus exposure and HLA in healthy donors. Amplification used 60 Vbeta primers and 13 Jbeta primers. Generated by immunoSEQ multiplex PCR, the TCRdb table keeps only in-frame clones and is missing some. The sample lists 200,000 to 250,000 clones, around 79% occurring once. This TCR was recovered from a man aged 18-30 years in good health and CMV-seronegative. Source material: PBMCs.

The CDR3 nucleotides read TGCGCCAGCAGCCAAATACTAGCGGGGGCCAATGAGCAGTTCTTC. Translation: CASSQILAGANEQFF. The chain couples TRBV4-3 to TRBJ2-1; 11 bases match TRBD2. J lost 6 bases, V lost 2 bases, and 3 bases had no gene match. The CDR3 spans 15 residues. CDR1 LGHNA and CDR2 YSLEER come from the germline V gene.